The clone carrying this T cell receptor (beta chain) appeared a single time. This record comes from a study of cytomegalovirus exposure and HLA in healthy donors. V shed 10 bases and J 5 bases; nucleotides not matched to a gene: 10. This CDR3 has 14 amino acids. Germline-derived CDR1 and CDR2 are MNHNS and SASEGT. Produced via immunoSEQ multiplex PCR; TCRdb's table is partial and in-frame only. The sample holds 200,000 to 250,000 clones, 65% to 85% seen once. Material for sequencing was PBMCs. This sequence originates from a woman in her 30s in good health and CMV-seropositive. The chain links TRBV6-1 to TRBJ1-4; 7 positions agree with TRBD1. The CDR3 DNA is TGTGCCATCAACGAGGGGGCTGCCAATGAAAAACTGTTTTTT. Protein: CAINEGAANEKLFF.